This note documents a single T cell receptor beta chain sequence. No antigen is known for it. These data are taken from a study of cytomegalovirus exposure and HLA in healthy donors. Turning to the study itself: Unique TCR beta sequences numbering 120 million or so came from 150 million to 200 million T cells in an earlier analysis.

PCR employed 60 Vbeta and 13 Jbeta primers. Measured with immunoSEQ multiplex PCR; TCRdb has only the in-frame clones, and not every one. The sample lists roughly 150,000 clones; roughly four fifths were seen once. CDR3 length: 15 residues. Germline lookup yields CDR1 SGDLS and CDR2 YYNGEE. Study-wide points: From TCR beta sequences, most subjects' HLA-A and HLA-B alleles were reportedly predicted accurately.

The rearrangement uses TRBV9 and TRBJ2-5; tentative D call: TRBD2 (6 bases). The J call may not be correct, given that the DNA end is closer to TRBJ2-7. The TCR comes from a young man in good health and CMV-seronegative. Sequencing was carried out using PBMCs. The DNA of the CDR3 is TGTGCCAGCAGCGTAGAGGCAGGGAGGAAGTACGAGCAGTACTTC. This encodes CASSVEAGRKYEQYF.